Below, one T cell receptor beta chain is given with its context. In the authors' workflow: Using reference gene primer amplification, nucleated cell counts were estimated. Only in-frame clones appear in the TCRdb table, and some are missing; sequencing was by immunoSEQ multiplex PCR. D and trimming were read from the DNA, whereas the V and J calls and clone size are those reported in that table. The sample holds about 39,000 clones, around 87% seen once. This sample was taken from a study of blood T cell repertoires in COVID-19. Study-wide background: Sites across the United States, Italy and Spain contributed samples from acute and convalescent COVID-19. From T cells, B-cell-depleted T cells, or PBMCs came the material, which was cDNA or gDNA.

Unmatched junction bases numbered 7, after V lost 4 bases and J lost 5 bases. Germline V lookup: CDR1 MGHRA, CDR2 YSYEKL. The length of the CDR3 is 15 residues. Sequenced: peripheral blood. V gene TRBV4-1 combines with J gene TRBJ2-3; 9 positions agree with TRBD1. This receptor was identified in a man aged 50-59 years with active or convalescent COVID-19. The CDR3 bases are TGCGCCAGCAGCCCCGGGACAGGGACGATAGATACGCAGTATTTT. Its protein is CASSPGTGTIDTQYF.